What follows is one TCR beta chain and its context. The antigen is not known. Sequencing of each sample assayed some 9.2 x 10^4 TCR templates. Assay used: immunoSEQ multiplex PCR; TCRdb lists only in-frame clones, some missing. Of over 65,000 clones listed, roughly 94% were seen once; the top ten hold 18%. The data stem from a study of siplizumab effects on memory and regulatory T cells. This CDR3 contains 11 residues. V was shortened by 6 bases and J by 0 bases, with 4 bases between the two germline ends. CDR1 and CDR2 (germline): DFQATT, SNEGSKA (reference sequence). Overall study results and limits: Mappable alloreactive CD4+ clones came from Treg cells 60% to 80% of the time on average with siplizumab, against approximately 25% in controls.

Input material: CD8+ T cells sorted from blood. The chain combines TRBV20-1 with TRBJ2-3; D is unclear. This sequence was found in a human donor in good health. The CDR3 nucleotides are TGCAGTGCCACTAGCACAGATACGCAGTATTTT. This translates into CSATSTDTQYF.